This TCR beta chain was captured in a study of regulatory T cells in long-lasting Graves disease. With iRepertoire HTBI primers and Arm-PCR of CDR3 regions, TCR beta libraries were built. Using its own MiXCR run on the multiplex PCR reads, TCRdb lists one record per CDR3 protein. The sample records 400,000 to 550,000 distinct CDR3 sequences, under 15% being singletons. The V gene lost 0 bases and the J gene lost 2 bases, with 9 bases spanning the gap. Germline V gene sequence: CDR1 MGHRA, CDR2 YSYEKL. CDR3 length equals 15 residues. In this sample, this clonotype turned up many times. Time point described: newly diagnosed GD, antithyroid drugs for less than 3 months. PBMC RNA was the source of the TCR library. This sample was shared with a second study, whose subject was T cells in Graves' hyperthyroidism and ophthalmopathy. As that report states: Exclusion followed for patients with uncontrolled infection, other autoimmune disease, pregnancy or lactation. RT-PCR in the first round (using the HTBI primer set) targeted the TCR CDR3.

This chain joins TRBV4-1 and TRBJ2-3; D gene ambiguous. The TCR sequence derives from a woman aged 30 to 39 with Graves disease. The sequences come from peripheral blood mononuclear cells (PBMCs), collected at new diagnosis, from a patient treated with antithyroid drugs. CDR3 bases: TGCGCCAGCAGCCAAGAAGGACGGGCCACAGATACGCAGTATTTT. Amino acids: CASSQEGRATDTQYF.